This entry concerns a single T cell receptor beta chain. No antigen is known for it. The V gene's germline CDR1 is SGHVS and CDR2 FQNEAQ. Between the trimmed V and J ends, which lost 4 bases and 4 bases, there was a span of 13 bases. The CDR3 is 14 residues long. The data derive from a study of cytotoxic CD8 clonotypes in ibrutinib-treated CLL. About the study: Of a cohort that held around 10 relapsed/refractory and over 14 treatment-naive patients, 17 were IGHV unmutated.

Study outcomes and limitations: Baseline clonality, above age-matched healthy donor levels, tracked circulating CD8+ T-cell counts.

Depth targeted 1 in 200,000 to 1 in 1 million T cells, averaging 10x coverage per clonotype. The assay was immunoSEQ multiplex PCR, and TCRdb's table has in-frame clones only and misses some. The sample has roughly 160,000 clones, over 65% seen once. The receptor was derived from a human donor with chronic lymphocytic leukemia. The J gene is TRBJ1-2, the V gene TRBV7-8; tentative D call: TRBD1 (6 bases). The starting material was PBMCs, obtained after 12 months of ibrutinib treatment. The CDR3, as DNA: TGTGCCAGCAGCTCCGAGAGGGACACCTATGGCTACACCTTC. This codes for CASSSERDTYGYTF.